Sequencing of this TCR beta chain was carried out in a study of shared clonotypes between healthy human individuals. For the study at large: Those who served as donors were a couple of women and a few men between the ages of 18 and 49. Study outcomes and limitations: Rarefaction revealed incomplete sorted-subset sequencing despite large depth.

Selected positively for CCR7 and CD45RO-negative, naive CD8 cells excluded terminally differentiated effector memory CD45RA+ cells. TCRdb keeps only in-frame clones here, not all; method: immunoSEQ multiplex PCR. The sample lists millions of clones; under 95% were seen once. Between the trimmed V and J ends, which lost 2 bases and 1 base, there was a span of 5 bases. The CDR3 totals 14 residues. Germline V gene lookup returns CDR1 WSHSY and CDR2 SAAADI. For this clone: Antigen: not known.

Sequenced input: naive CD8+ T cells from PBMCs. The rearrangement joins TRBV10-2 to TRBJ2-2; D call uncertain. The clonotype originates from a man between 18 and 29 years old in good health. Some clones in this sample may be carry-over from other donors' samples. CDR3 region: CASSETGNTGELFF. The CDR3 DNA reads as TGCGCCAGCAGTGAGACCGGGAACACCGGGGAGCTGTTTTTT.